This entry lists 18 T cell receptor beta chains sequenced from one sample in a study of blood T cell repertoires in COVID-19. Produced via immunoSEQ multiplex PCR; TCRdb's table is partial and in-frame only. The profile shows 250,000 or so clones, approximately 88% of them singletons. The sample taken for sequencing was peripheral blood. These receptors were collected from a woman in her thirties or forties who had recovered from COVID-19.

The chain is built from TRBV27 and TRBJ2-7; TRBD1 is a possible D gene (6 bases). With 8 bases removed from V and 2 bases from J, the gap between germline ends came to 13 bases. CDR1 and CDR2 (germline): MNHEY, SMNVEV (reference sequence). The CDR3 is 13 residues long. The CDR3 DNA sequence: TGTGCCAGCCGCTCAGGGGTTCCCTACGAGCAGTACTTC. Translating gives CASRSGVPYEQYF.

The rearrangement uses TRBV6-5 and TRBJ1-4, with 9 bases aligning to TRBD1. With V trimmed by 6 bases and J by 7 bases, 6 bases remained unmatched. This CDR3 region has 14 residues. Germline lookup yields CDR1 MNHEY and CDR2 SVGAGI. This chain's CDR3 is CASSKTGGIEKLFF. The CDR3 nucleotides read TGTGCCAGCAGCAAGACAGGGGGGATTGAAAAACTGTTTTTT.

The V gene is TRBV15, the J gene TRBJ2-2; perhaps TRBD1 as D (6 bases). The ends were cut back, 0 bases at V and 6 bases at J, with 8 bases in the middle. There are 14 residues in the CDR3. Per the germline V gene, CDR1 is LNHNV and CDR2 is YYDKDF (reference sequence). The CDR3 sequence: CATSRDGGAGELFF. CDR3 DNA: TGTGCCACCAGCAGAGATGGGGGCGCCGGGGAGCTGTTTTTT.

This chain uses TRBV4-1 with TRBJ2-7; 10 bases fit TRBD1. V was clipped by 6 bases and J by 5 bases; unmatched bases: 4. The length of the CDR3 is 13 residues. From germline, CDR1 is MGHRA and CDR2 YSYEKL. The CDR3 spells CASSRQGADEQYF. Written as DNA, the CDR3 is TGCGCCAGCAGTCGACAGGGGGCGGACGAGCAGTACTTC.

V and J are TRBV28 and TRBJ1-1; TRBD1 might be the D (5 bases). Germline V gene data show CDR1 as MDHEN and CDR2 as SYDVKM. This CDR3 region has 14 residues. V lost 1 base and J 5 bases, leaving 11 bases between the germline ends. The CDR3 region has the DNA TGTGCCAGCAGTTTATTTGGCGGGGGGACTGAAGCTTTCTTT. Its protein is CASSLFGGGTEAFF.

V gene TRBV25-1 combines with J gene TRBJ1-1, with D tentatively TRBD1 (6 bases). The CDR3 runs 15 residues. Germline lookup yields CDR1 MGHDK and CDR2 SYGVNS. V lost 2 bases to trimming and J lost 1 base, with 11 bases between them. The CDR3 reads CASSEGGQKNTEAFF. CDR3 nucleotides: TGTGCCAGCAGTGAAGGGGGCCAGAAGAACACTGAAGCTTTCTTT.

The chain has TRBV6-6 and TRBJ1-2; D might be TRBD1 (6 bases). V lost 6 bases to trimming and J lost 4 bases, with 18 bases between them. This CDR3 is built from 15 residues. Germline V lookup: CDR1 MNHNY, CDR2 SVGAGI (reference sequence). CDR3 in amino acids: CASSSARGAIYGYTF. CDR3 sequence (DNA): TGTGCCAGCAGCAGCGCCAGGGGCGCGATCTATGGCTACACCTTC.

The V call is TRBV5-4, the J call TRBJ2-6; D is perhaps TRBD2 (6 bases). Between the trimmed V and J ends, which lost 4 bases and 1 base, there was a span of 12 bases. The CDR3 extends over 16 amino acids. Germline V gives CDR1 SGHNT, CDR2 YYREEE (reference sequence). The CDR3 DNA reads TGTGCCAGCAGCCCCTCAGGGACTTCTGGGGCCAACGTCCTGACTTTC. Its protein product is CASSPSGTSGANVLTF.

The chain recombines TRBV27 with TRBJ2-7, with D perhaps TRBD1 (5 bases). This CDR3 contains 13 residues. Trimming took 2 bases from V and 13 from J, leaving 18 bases between them. Germline V lookup: CDR1 MNHEY, CDR2 SMNVEV (reference sequence). This CDR3 reads CASSLGFGAVRYF. The CDR3, as DNA: TGTGCCAGCAGTTTAGGATTTGGGGCGGTGCGATACTTC.

The chain recombines TRBV29-1 with TRBJ2-5, with 12 bases lining up with TRBD2. Trimming removed 2 bases from V and 4 bases from J; junction bases left unmatched: 8. The CDR3 is 16 residues long. Looked up from germline, CDR1 is SQVTM and CDR2 is ANQGSEA. CDR3: CSVEPGTSGLGETQYF. The CDR3 DNA sequence: TGCAGCGTTGAACCCGGGACTAGCGGGTTAGGAGAGACCCAGTACTTC.

The V call is TRBV7-3, the J call TRBJ2-1; 13 bases are a match to TRBD2. The CDR3 has 16 residues. The V gene end was trimmed by 2 bases and the J gene end by 8 bases; junction bases not matched to a gene: 6. Germline CDR1 is SGHTA and CDR2 is FQGTGA. As DNA, the CDR3 is TGTGCCAGCAGCTTAGGCGGGACTAGCGGGAACCATGAGCAGTTCTTC. Translated, it gives CASSLGGTSGNHEQFF.

The chain joins TRBV20-1 to TRBJ2-5; tentative D call: TRBD1 (5 bases). CDR3 length: 14 amino acids. Trimming stripped 3 bases from V and 2 bases from J, with 13 bases between. CDR1 is DFQATT, CDR2 SNEGSKA, per germline (reference sequence). CDR3 coding DNA: TGCAGTGCTAGTGGGGCGCAGACACAAGAGACCCAGTACTTC. This codes for CSASGAQTQETQYF.

This clone has just one count. The V gene is TRBV2, the J gene TRBJ1-2; 7 bases are a match to TRBD1. This CDR3 is built from 13 residues. V lost 4 bases to trimming and J lost 6 bases; unmatched junction nucleotides: 5. Germline assignment: CDR1 SNHLY and CDR2 FYNNEI. As DNA, the CDR3 is TGTGCCAGCAGTGCACAGGGGCCCAATGGCTACACCTTC. Translating gives CASSAQGPNGYTF.

J is TRBJ1-4 and V is TRBV25-1; D gene uncertain. The CDR3 loop spans 15 amino acids. From germline, CDR1 is MGHDK and CDR2 SYGVNS. V was cut by 0 bases and J by 0 bases, with 5 bases left in between. The CDR3 loop is CASSEYRTTNEKLFF. Here the CDR3 DNA reads TGTGCCAGCAGTGAATACAGAACAACTAATGAAAAACTGTTTTTT.

This rearrangement joins TRBV5-6 to TRBJ2-7, with TRBD2 matching 11 bases. Germline V CDR1 and CDR2: SGHDT, YYEEEE. V dropped 1 base and J dropped 4; count of bases not matched to a gene: 4. The CDR3 is 15 residues long. CDR3 bases: TGTGCCAGCAGCTTGTTAGCGGGAGGGCCGTACGAGCAGTACTTC. It specifies CASSLLAGGPYEQYF.

This chain's CDR3 is CASSFDRQELADTQYF. Here the CDR3 DNA reads TGTGCCAGCAGCTTCGACCGACAGGAGTTGGCAGATACGCAGTATTTT. The J gene is TRBJ2-3, the V gene TRBV5-4; tentative D call: TRBD1 (6 bases). CDR3 size: 16 residues. V was shortened by 2 bases and J by 4 bases, with 17 bases between the two germline ends. Germline CDR1 SGHNT, CDR2 YYREEE (reference sequence).

The chain couples TRBV7-6 to TRBJ2-7; maybe TRBD1 (6 bases). CDR3 length: 15 residues. The germline gives CDR1 SGHVS, CDR2 FNYEAQ. V was clipped by 6 bases and J by 0 bases, with 15 bases between them. The DNA of the CDR3 is TGTGCCAGCAGTCGTGGAGCAGGGGACTCCTACGAGCAGTACTTC. This translates into CASSRGAGDSYEQYF.

The J gene is TRBJ2-1, the V gene TRBV3-1 (or the pseudogene TRBV3-2); 7 bases fit TRBD2. The germline V gene encodes CDR1 LGHDT and CDR2 YNNKEL (reference sequence). The CDR3 has 15 residues. V dropped 1 base and J dropped 2; count of bases not matched to a gene: 2. In nucleotides, the CDR3 is TGTGCCAGCAGCCAAGGCGGGAGCGCCTACAATGAGCAGTTCTTC. Translating it yields CASSQGGSAYNEQFF.